The sequence of this TCR beta chain was determined in a study of blood T cell repertoires in COVID-19. Study overall: Italy, Spain and the United States were the sources of the convalescent and acute COVID-19 samples. T cells, B-cell-depleted T cells, or PBMCs supplied cDNA or gDNA.

V lost 0 bases and J 1 base, leaving 9 bases between the germline ends. The CDR3 has 15 amino acids. Germline CDR1 and CDR2: KGHSH and LQKENI. Original methodology: Researchers report that nucleated cell counts were estimated from reference gene primer amplification. Sequenced by immunoSEQ multiplex PCR; TCRdb stores in-frame clones only, minus some. V, J and clone size derive from that table, while D and trimming were established from the DNA sequence. Of about 150,000 clones in the sample, approximately 87% are singletons; the top ten hold more than 40%. V is TRBV18 and J is TRBJ1-2; D might be TRBD1 (5 bases). Sequencing input: peripheral blood. The TCR was taken from a human donor in a cohort sampled during active COVID-19. The DNA for the CDR3 is TGTGCCAGCTCACCACCGACAAGGGGTAACTATGGCTACACCTTC. Its translation is CASSPPTRGNYGYTF.